This T cell receptor beta chain was identified in a study of T-cell reconstitution after alpha-beta-depleted transplantation in children. During its preparation, the TCRbeta library received unique molecular identifiers. TCRdb processed the PCR reads anew with MiXCR; each CDR3 protein has one entry. The repertoire includes about 70,000 distinct CDR3 sequences, under 13% of them detected once, and roughly 13% sits in the top ten. This CDR3 comprises 13 residues. Germline V gives CDR1 SQVTM, CDR2 ANQGSEA. V dropped 6 bases and J dropped 1 base, with 12 bases sitting between them. The starting material was PBMCs, obtained before TCRalphabeta/CD19-depleted stem cell transplant. This TCR derives from a boy aged 5-17 years with acute myeloid leukemia, due to receive a stem cell transplant. This chain connects TRBV29-1 to TRBJ1-1, with D possibly being TRBD1 (6 bases). CDR3 sequence: CSVSGTPNTEAFF. The CDR3 coding sequence is TGCAGCGTCTCCGGGACACCGAACACTGAAGCTTTCTTT. Based on the CDR3 plus reference TRBV29-1 and TRBJ1-1, the full variable domain is SAVISQKPSRDICQRGTSLTIQCQVDSQVTMMFWYRQQPGQSLTLIATANQGSEATYESGFVIDKFPISRPNLTFSTLTVSNMSPEDSSIYLCSVSGTPNTEAFFGQGTRLTVV.